These 7 T cell receptor beta chains were all obtained from the same sample, sequenced in a study of blood T cells in healthy people across ages. Combining a sample-barcoded 5' primer with a J-beta primer mix, a second PCR ran for roughly 6 to 11 cycles. TCRdb passed the 5' RACE reads through MiXCR, listing each CDR3 protein once. The data show 1.5 million to 2 million distinct CDR3 sequences, under 30% seen once. Sequencing used blood. The receptors here all came from a woman aged 25 to 39 in good health.

This clonotype was seen a few times. This rearrangement joins TRBV7-3 to TRBJ2-4; 9 bases line up with TRBD2. Per germline, CDR1 SGHTA and CDR2 FQGTGA. V dropped 1 base and J dropped 6; count of bases not matched to a gene: 10. CDR3 length: 17 residues. DNA of the CDR3: TGTGCCAGCAGCTTAAATCCCGCGGGGGGGCCTGTAAACATTCAGTACTTC. Its translation: CASSLNPAGGPVNIQYF.

This chain joins TRBV9 and TRBJ2-1; possibly TRBD2 for D (5 bases). CDR3 length: 15 amino acids. Trimming shortened V by 4 bases and J by 3 bases, and 14 bases separated the two germline ends. From germline, CDR1 is SGDLS and CDR2 YYNGEE. CDR3: CASSPPLGSYNEQFF. The CDR3 coding sequence is TGTGCCAGCAGCCCCCCTTTGGGGAGCTACAATGAGCAGTTCTTC.

In the case of this clonotype: One end of the junction does not line up with germline, which may come from a read error. The chain couples TRBV6-2 or TRBV6-3 to TRBJ1-5; TRBD1 agrees at 8 bases. This CDR3 is 14 amino acids long. Per germline, CDR1 MNHEY and CDR2 SVGEGT. The CDR3 bases are TGTGCCGGCAGCCCGGGGGACAGGAATCAGCCCCAGCATTTT. This encodes CAGSPGDRNQPQHF.

The rearrangement links TRBV3-1 to TRBJ2-7, with 7 bases aligning to TRBD1. V lost 3 bases to trimming and J lost 7 bases; unmatched junction nucleotides: 3. The CDR3 totals 12 residues. CDR1 and CDR2 (germline): LGHDT, YNNKEL (reference sequence). CDR3 coding DNA: TGTGCCAGCAGCCAGTTACAGGGGGAGCAGTACTTC. It yields the protein CASSQLQGEQYF.

This clonotype was seen more than once but under ten times. The V gene is TRBV20-1, the J gene TRBJ1-5, with 8 bases aligning to TRBD1. Per germline, CDR1 DFQATT and CDR2 SNEGSKA (reference sequence). The CDR3 sequence is 14 residues long. Trimming at V came to 3 bases and at J to 6 bases, leaving 7 bases not matched to a gene. The CDR3 nucleotides are TGCAGTGCTAGCGGCAGGGGGCCAGGTCAGCCCCAGCATTTT. Amino acid sequence: CSASGRGPGQPQHF.

V usage is TRBV7-2 and J usage is TRBJ2-2, with D hard to call. V was clipped by 1 base and J by 3 bases, with 12 bases between them. Germline loops: CDR1 SGHTA, CDR2 FQGNSA. The CDR3 has 16 residues. Written as DNA, the CDR3 is TGTGCCAGCAGCTTAGATCCGGGCCGGCACACCGGGGAGCTGTTTTTT. This codes for CASSLDPGRHTGELFF. The whole variable domain, remainder taken from reference TRBV7-2 and TRBJ2-2, is GAGVSQSPSNKVTEKGKDVELRCDPISGHTALYWYRQSLGQGLEFLIYFQGNSAPDKSGLPSDRFSAERTGGSVSTLTIQRTQQEDSAVYLCASSLDPGRHTGELFFGEGSRLTVL.

This chain uses TRBV14 with TRBJ1-2, with D possibly being TRBD1 (5 bases). This CDR3 is built from 14 residues. In germline, CDR1 is SGHDN, CDR2 FVKESK. V was trimmed by 3 bases and J by 3 bases, leaving 11 bases between them. CDR3 sequence (DNA): TGTGCCAGCAGCCAGAGGAGGGGCTACTATGGCTACACCTTC. Amino acids: CASSQRRGYYGYTF. The whole variable domain, filled in from reference TRBV14 and TRBJ1-2, reads EAGVTQFPSHSVIEKGQTVTLRCDPISGHDNLYWYRRVMGKEIKFLLHFVKESKQDESGMPNNRFLAERTGGTYSTLKVQPAELEDSGVYFCASSQRRGYYGYTFGSGTRLTVV.